This TCR beta chain appears in the sequencing data of a study of blood T cell repertoires in COVID-19. In the study overall: Samples came from the United States, Italy and Spain, spanning acute and convalescent COVID-19.

Some clones are missing from TCRdb's copy, which holds only in-frame ones; the method was immunoSEQ multiplex PCR. This sample yields roughly 140,000 clones, of which about 81% are seen a single time; less than 5% belongs to the top ten. The table lists this clone with a few counts. Distinct nucleotide sequences in the sample also encode this CDR3. CDR3 size: 13 residues. Trimming took off 1 base at V and 6 bases at J, with 6 bases between the two ends. CDR1 and CDR2 (germline): SGHAT, FQNNGV. The J gene is TRBJ2-2, the V gene TRBV11-2, with a tentative D call TRBD1 (6 bases). This receptor was taken from a woman of 80 years or more with acute or convalescent COVID-19. What was sequenced was peripheral blood. The chain's CDR3 is CASSLGGPGELFF. The CDR3 bases are TGTGCCAGCAGCTTAGGGGGGCCCGGGGAGCTGTTTTTT.